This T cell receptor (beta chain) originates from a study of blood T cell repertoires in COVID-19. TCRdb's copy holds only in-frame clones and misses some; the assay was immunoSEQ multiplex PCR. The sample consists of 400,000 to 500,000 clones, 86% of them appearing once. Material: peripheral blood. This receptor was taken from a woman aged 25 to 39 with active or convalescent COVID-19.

As DNA, the CDR3 is TGCGCCAGCAGCGTACAGGCCGCTGGGGCCAACGTCCTGACTTTC. Protein sequence: CASSVQAAGANVLTF. V gene TRBV5-1 combines with J gene TRBJ2-6, with D maybe TRBD1 (5 bases). V was trimmed by 4 bases and J by 2 bases, leaving 10 bases between them. Looked up from germline, CDR1 is SGHRS and CDR2 is YFSETQ. CDR3 length: 15 residues.